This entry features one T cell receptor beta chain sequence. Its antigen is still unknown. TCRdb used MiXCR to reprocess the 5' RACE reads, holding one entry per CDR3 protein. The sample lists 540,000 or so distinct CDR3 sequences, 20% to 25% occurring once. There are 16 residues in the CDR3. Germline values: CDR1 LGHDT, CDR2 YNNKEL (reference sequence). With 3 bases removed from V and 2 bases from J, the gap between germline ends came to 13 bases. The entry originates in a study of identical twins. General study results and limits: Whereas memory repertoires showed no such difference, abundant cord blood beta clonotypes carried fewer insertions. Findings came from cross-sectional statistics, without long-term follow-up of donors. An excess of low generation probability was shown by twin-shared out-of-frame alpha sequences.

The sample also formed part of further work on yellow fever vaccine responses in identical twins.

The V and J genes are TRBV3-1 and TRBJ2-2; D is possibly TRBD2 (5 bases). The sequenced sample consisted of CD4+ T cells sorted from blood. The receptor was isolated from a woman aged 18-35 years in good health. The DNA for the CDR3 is TGTGCCAGCAGCCAGACTAAGCAGACTAACACCGGGGAGCTGTTTTTT. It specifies CASSQTKQTNTGELFF.